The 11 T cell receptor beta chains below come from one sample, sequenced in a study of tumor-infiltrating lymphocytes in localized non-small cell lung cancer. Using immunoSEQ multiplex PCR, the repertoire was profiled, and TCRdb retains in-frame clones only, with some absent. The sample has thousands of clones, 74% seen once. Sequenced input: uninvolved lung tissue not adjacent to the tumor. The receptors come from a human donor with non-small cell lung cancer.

CDR3 residues: CARTRSRYSYNEQFF. CDR3 sequence (DNA): TGCGCCAGAACCCGTAGCAGATACTCCTACAATGAGCAGTTCTTC. This rearrangement joins TRBV10-1 to TRBJ2-1, with D uncertain. V lost 9 bases, J lost 0 bases, and 15 bases lay in between. The CDR3 runs 15 residues. Germline CDR1 is WNHNN and CDR2 is SYGVQD (reference sequence).

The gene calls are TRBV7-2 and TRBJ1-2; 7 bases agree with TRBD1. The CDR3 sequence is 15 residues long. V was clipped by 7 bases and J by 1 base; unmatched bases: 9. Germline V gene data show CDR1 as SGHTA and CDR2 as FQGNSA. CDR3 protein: CASTTTGLFNYGYTF. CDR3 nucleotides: TGTGCCAGCACTACGACAGGGCTCTTTAACTATGGCTACACCTTC.

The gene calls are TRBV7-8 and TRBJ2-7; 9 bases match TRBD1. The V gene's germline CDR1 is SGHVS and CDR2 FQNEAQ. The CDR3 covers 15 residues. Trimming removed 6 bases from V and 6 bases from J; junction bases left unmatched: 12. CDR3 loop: CASSYLQGAPGEQYF. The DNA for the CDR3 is TGTGCCAGCAGTTATTTACAGGGGGCGCCCGGCGAGCAGTACTTC. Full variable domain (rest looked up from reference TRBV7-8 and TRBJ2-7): GAGVSQSPRYKVAKRGQDVALRCDPISGHVSLFWYQQALGQGPEFLTYFQNEAQLDKSGLPSDRFFAERPEGSVSTLKIQRTQQEDSAVYLCASSYLQGAPGEQYFGPGTRLTVT.

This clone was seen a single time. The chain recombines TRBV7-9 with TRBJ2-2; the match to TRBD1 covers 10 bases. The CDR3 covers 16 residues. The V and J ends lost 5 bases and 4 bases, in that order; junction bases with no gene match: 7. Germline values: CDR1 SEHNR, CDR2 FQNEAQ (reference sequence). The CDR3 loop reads CASSRQGAGSTGELFF. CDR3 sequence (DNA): TGTGCCAGCAGCCGACAGGGGGCCGGGAGCACCGGGGAGCTGTTTTTT.

The CDR3 bases are TGCAGCGTTGTGAAGGAGCGGCTTGAGCAGTTCTTC. Its translation is CSVVKERLEQFF. J is TRBJ2-1 and V is TRBV29-1; perhaps TRBD2 as D (5 bases). Germline CDR1 SQVTM, CDR2 ANQGSEA. The CDR3 is 12 residues long. Trimming stripped 4 bases from V and 9 bases from J, with 13 bases between.

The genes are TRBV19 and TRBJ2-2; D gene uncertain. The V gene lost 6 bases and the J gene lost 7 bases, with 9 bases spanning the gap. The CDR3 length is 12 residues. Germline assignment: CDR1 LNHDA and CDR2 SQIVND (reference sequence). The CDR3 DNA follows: TGTGCCAGTAGGCCTTCCTACGGGGAGCTGTTTTTT. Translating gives CASRPSYGELFF.

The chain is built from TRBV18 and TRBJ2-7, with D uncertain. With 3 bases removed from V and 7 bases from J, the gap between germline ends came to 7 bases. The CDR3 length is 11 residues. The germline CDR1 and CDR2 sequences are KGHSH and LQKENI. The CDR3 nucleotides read TGTGCCAGCTCACCGGACGTAGAGCAGTACTTC. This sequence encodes CASSPDVEQYF.

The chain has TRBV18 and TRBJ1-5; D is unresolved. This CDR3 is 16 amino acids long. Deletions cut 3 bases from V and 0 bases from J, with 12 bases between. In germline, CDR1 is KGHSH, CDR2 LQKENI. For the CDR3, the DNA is TGTGCCAGCTCACCCATGTCGACGGATAGCAATCAGCCCCAGCATTTT. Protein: CASSPMSTDSNQPQHF.

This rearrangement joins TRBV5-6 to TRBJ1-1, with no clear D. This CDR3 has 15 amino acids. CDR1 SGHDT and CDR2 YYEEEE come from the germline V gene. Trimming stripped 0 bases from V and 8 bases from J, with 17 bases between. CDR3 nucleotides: TGTGCCAGCAGCTTGGCCGGGCAAAGTACCGGGGAAGCTTTCTTT. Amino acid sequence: CASSLAGQSTGEAFF. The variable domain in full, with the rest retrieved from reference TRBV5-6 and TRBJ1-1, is DAGVTQSPTHLIKTRGQQVTLRCSPKSGHDTVSWYQQALGQGPQFIFQYYEEEERQRGNFPDRFSGHQFPNYSSELNVNALLLGDSALYLCASSLAGQSTGEAFFGQGTRLTVV.

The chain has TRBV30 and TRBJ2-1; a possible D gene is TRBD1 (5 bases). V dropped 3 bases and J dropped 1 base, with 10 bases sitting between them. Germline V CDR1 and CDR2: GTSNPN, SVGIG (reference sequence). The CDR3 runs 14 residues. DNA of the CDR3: TGTGCCTGGAGCCGGACACAGTCCTACAATGAGCAGTTCTTC. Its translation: CAWSRTQSYNEQFF.

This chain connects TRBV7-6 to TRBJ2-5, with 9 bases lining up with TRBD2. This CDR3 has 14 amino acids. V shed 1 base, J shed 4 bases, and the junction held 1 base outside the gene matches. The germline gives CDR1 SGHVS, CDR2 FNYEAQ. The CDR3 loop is CASSLDSGRETQYF. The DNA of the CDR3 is TGTGCCAGCAGCTTAGATAGCGGGAGAGAGACCCAGTACTTC.